Detailed here is one TCR beta chain. The study ran its PCR with 60 Vbeta and 13 Jbeta primers. Repertoires were generated with immunoSEQ multiplex PCR, while TCRdb's copy carries only in-frame clones and drops some. The sample shows over 150,000 clones, about 80% of them seen only once. The sample comes from a study of cytomegalovirus exposure and HLA in healthy donors. Study summary: An early release of data contained 75 million to 100 million unique TCRs, which came from HLA-typed donors.

The sample consisted of PBMCs. The TCR comes from a young man in good health and CMV-seropositive.

CDR3 amino acids: CASIASRLSTDTQYF. The CDR3 DNA follows: TGTGCCAGCATCGCCTCCAGACTCAGCACAGATACGCAGTATTTT. The chain uses TRBV6-6 and TRBJ2-3; D is unclear. The germline V gene encodes CDR1 MNHNY and CDR2 SVGAGI (reference sequence). Trimming cost V 7 bases and J 0 bases, with 14 bases left between them. The CDR3 extends over 15 amino acids.